This T cell receptor beta chain was captured in a study of T cell responses to AZD1222 COVID-19 vaccine (TCRdb year 2021). Broadly, across the study: AZD1222 recipients given second doses at about 4 weeks or at about 12 weeks were pooled, since spike-specific TCR depth and breadth were not found to differ between the two schedules. Enrollment into the trials was organized by age into subgroups of 18-55, 56-69 and 70-plus years, and those subgroups contained approximately 150, 30 and 60 TCR-sequenced participants, respectively. TCR sequencing covered 233 trial participants: about 210 given two doses of AZD1222 and 26 given two doses of MenACWY control vaccine. General findings and caveats noted by the study authors: CD4 TCRs associated with the vaccine covered the entire spike protein, and the dominant responses were in regions 160-218 and 743-854. No day 14 peak-response samples were available, so repertoires were characterized only after the peak T cell response. After two AZD1222 doses, both the breadth and the depth of spike-specific TCRs were significantly higher than at day 0 and than in MenACWY recipients. Conclusions about previously exposed vaccinees are limited because only five to seven AZD1222 recipients were SARS-CoV-2 seropositive at baseline. The 56-69-year group was small, and its depth increase did not reach significance, likely because of low power. Reportedly, almost half of the unique spike-specific TCRs recognized epitopes lying outside the regions that are mutated in the B.1.351 and B.1.1.7 variants. Participants were mostly white British and included more females than males, and it was suggested by the authors that clonal diversity may have been underestimated.

The CDR3 regions of human TCRbeta chains were analyzed by immunosequencing. In the authors' own workflow: Repertoire TCRs were checked for matches against a reference library of SARS-CoV-2-specific TCRs that had been generated using the MIRA antigen-specificity platform. Breadth was defined as the fraction of unique TCRs that were SARS-CoV-2-associated. Depth was defined as the fraction of total T cells that were SARS-CoV-2-associated. Using the MIRA data, every spike-specific TCR was mapped to the spike region that the TCR reacted to and assigned to either a CD4 or a CD8 class. Log10-transformed breadth and depth values were compared by one-way ANOVA with Sidak's multiple comparisons tests. What TCRdb holds here is the immuneACCESS table cut down to in-frame rearrangements. Part of the clones is not present; checked against another copy, under half of the missing clones reflect an unresolved V gene, and the others are unexplained. V, J and clone size are those of that table, while D and trimming were read from the DNA. Here the sample has about 140,000 clones; roughly 92% occur a single time. The ten largest make up more than 4.5% of the sample.

Taken with the paper, the label for time point translates to: baseline before first vaccination. Vaccinee samples came from UK trials COV001 and COV002, including a single-blind randomized controlled phase 2/3 trial of AZD1222 (ChAdOx1 nCoV-19) in healthy adults. For TCRbeta chain sequencing, PBMC samples were collected from trial participants at day 0 and at day 28 after the second dose. Remarks on this clone: Its antigen is still unknown. No base quality values were provided; no much bigger clone lies one nucleotide off.

The germline ends are 15 bases apart after V is trimmed by 4 bases and J by 5 bases. Looking up the germline V gene (reference sequence) yields CDR1 SGHNT and CDR2 YYREEE. From the cysteine up to the phenylalanine, the CDR3 has a length of 14 residues. Here the CDR3 DNA is all that survives: 42 bases in frame from base 1. The chain is encoded by TRBV5-4 joined to TRBJ1-2; a weak D assignment points to TRBD1 (5 bases agree). The sequenced sample was peripheral blood, obtained on day 0 of AZD1222 vaccination. This clonotype was obtained from an adult in good health. The CDR3 sequence is CASSTGRRGYGYTF. The sequence in DNA is TGTGCCAGCAGCACCGGGAGGCGGGGGTATGGCTACACCTTC.